This T cell receptor beta chain was documented in a study of T-cell reconstitution after alpha-beta-depleted transplantation in children. Study-wide findings and caveats: Reported findings indicate that, about two months after transplant, alpha-beta T cells came from several hundred expanded clones, which were derived from non-depleted graft cells. There were some patients whose high TCRbeta diversity at day 60 came from surviving recipient T cells and thymic progenitors. Diversity and T-cell counts at one year after transplant derived mostly from new T cells.

TCRbeta library preparation incorporated unique molecular identifiers. Using its own MiXCR run on the PCR reads, TCRdb lists one record per CDR3 protein. The sample holds about 300,000 distinct CDR3 sequences; 7.5% to 9% are singletons and the top ten take approximately 8.2%. CDR1 and CDR2 (germline): SGHRS, YFSETQ. The trim removed 7 bases at V and 2 bases at J, leaving 11 bases unmatched. The CDR3 runs to 17 residues. This clonotype was detected ten times or more. Its specificity is unknown. The rearrangement joins TRBV5-1 to TRBJ2-1, with 11 nucleotides matching TRBD2. The sequence was obtained from a female patient aged 2-10 years who had a stem cell transplant for Fanconi anemia, so the T cells may come from the graft donor. The material was peripheral blood, obtained 360 days after TCRalphabeta/CD19-depleted stem cell transplant. The CDR3 is CASAPGLAGGPYNEQFF. CDR3 DNA: TGCGCCAGCGCCCCGGGATTAGCGGGAGGGCCCTACAATGAGCAGTTCTTC. Supplemented by reference TRBV5-1 and TRBJ2-1, the full variable domain reads KAGVTQTPRYLIKTRGQQVTLSCSPISGHRSVSWYQQTPGQGLQFLFEYFSETQRNKGNFPGRFSGRQFSNSRSEMNVSTLELGDSALYLCASAPGLAGGPYNEQFFGPGTRLTVL.